This is a list of T cell receptor beta chains from one sample in a study of CD8+CD57+ T cells in acquired aplastic anemia. TCRdb used MiXCR to reprocess the reads, holding one entry per CDR3 protein. The sample consists of some 150,000 distinct CDR3 sequences, around two fifths of them appearing once. The source material was sorted CD4+, CD8+, or CD8+CD57+ T cells (not recorded which) from PBMCs. The receptors shown here come from a human donor in good health, serving as a control. The CDR3 runs from the conserved cysteine through the conserved F or W. A D gene is named only where the DNA matches it firmly. Expanded clones are given a class, and other clones once, few, many or no size at all.

J	D	V	size	DNA	CDR3
TRBJ2-1	TRBD2	TRBV20-1	many	TGCAGTGCGAGTGCTCTAGCGGGAGTCCATGAGCAGTTCTTC	CSASALAGVHEQFF
TRBJ2-7	TRBD1	TRBV7-2	many	TGTGCCAGCAGCTCGGACAGGGTCTACGAGCAGTACTTC	CASSSDRVYEQYF
TRBJ1-3	NA	TRBV30	NA	TGTGCCTGGAGTCCCGAGCCCTCTGGAAACACCATATATTTT	CAWSPEPSGNTIYF
TRBJ1-2	NA	TRBV25-1	NA	TGTGCCAGCAGTGAATTTGGGTCCGAGGGTGGCTACACCTTC	CASSEFGSEGGYTF
TRBJ1-1	NA	TRBV19	many	TGTGCCAGTAGTATTGGGGGTTCTAACGAAGCTTTCTTT	CASSIGGSNEAFF
TRBJ2-7	TRBD2	TRBV28	NA	TGTGCCAGCAGTCCGACTAGCGGAAGCTCCTACGAGCAGTACTTC	CASSPTSGSSYEQYF
TRBJ1-6	NA	TRBV4-3	NA	TGCGCCAGCAGCCCATGGAGAAAGGGGTCACCCCTCCACTTT	CASSPWRKGSPLHF
TRBJ2-3	TRBD2	TRBV10-3	many	TGTGCCATCAGTGAGTCAAGCGGGACTAGTTTGAATACGCAGTATTTT	CAISESSGTSLNTQYF
TRBJ2-3	TRBD2	TRBV6-1	many	TGTGCCAGCAGGCGGACTAGCGGATACACAGATACGCAGTATTTT	CASRRTSGYTDTQYF
TRBJ1-2	NA	TRBV30	few	TGTGCCTGGAGTCTACCCGCCCAGCGGGCCTACACCTTC	CAWSLPAQRAYTF
TRBJ2-3	NA	TRBV19	NA	TGTGCCAGTAGTCGGACCGGGGGATCGAATACGCAGTATTTT	CASSRTGGSNTQYF
TRBJ2-7	TRBD2	TRBV14	many	TGTGCCAGCAGCCTACTCGGGACTAGCGGGATTTACGAGCAGTACTTC	CASSLLGTSGIYEQYF
TRBJ2-5	NA	TRBV20-1	many	TGCAGTGCTAGAGGAGGACGGATACAAGAGACCCAGTACTTC	CSARGGRIQETQYF
TRBJ1-6	NA	TRBV12-3/TRBV12-4	NA	TGTGCCAGCAACCACCGGGGGTCACCCCTCCACTTT	CASNHRGSPLHF
TRBJ2-7	NA	TRBV7-9	many	TGTGCCAGCAGCCCGTATGAGGACGAGCAGTACTTC	CASSPYEDEQYF
TRBJ2-1	TRBD2	TRBV3-1	NA	TGTGCCAGCAGCCGCGACCTGACTAGCGGGGAGGTCAATGAGCAGTTCTTC	CASSRDLTSGEVNEQFF
TRBJ2-7	NA	TRBV5-5	many	TGTGCCAGCAGCTCCCAGACGGCAACCTACGAGCAGTACTTC	CASSSQTATYEQYF
TRBJ1-2	TRBD1	TRBV6-1	few	TGTGCCAGCAGCAGGACAGGGGCTATTAGAAATGGCTACACCTTC	CASSRTGAIRNGYTF
TRBJ2-7	TRBD1	TRBV15	NA	TGTGCCACCAGCACTCCGGGACAGGGGGCGCGGGAGCAGTACTTC	CATSTPGQGAREQYF
TRBJ1-2	NA	TRBV20-1	NA	TGCAGTGTTTGGGGGGGAACTAACTATGGCTACACCTTC	CSVWGGTNYGYTF
TRBJ1-2	NA	TRBV4-1	NA	TGCGCCAGCAGCCAGATCGCGTTGGGTGGCTACACCTTC	CASSQIALGGYTF
TRBJ1-1	NA	TRBV15	NA	TGTGCCACCAGAAGAACAGGGTCGAGGAACACTGAAGCTTTCTTT	CATRRTGSRNTEAFF